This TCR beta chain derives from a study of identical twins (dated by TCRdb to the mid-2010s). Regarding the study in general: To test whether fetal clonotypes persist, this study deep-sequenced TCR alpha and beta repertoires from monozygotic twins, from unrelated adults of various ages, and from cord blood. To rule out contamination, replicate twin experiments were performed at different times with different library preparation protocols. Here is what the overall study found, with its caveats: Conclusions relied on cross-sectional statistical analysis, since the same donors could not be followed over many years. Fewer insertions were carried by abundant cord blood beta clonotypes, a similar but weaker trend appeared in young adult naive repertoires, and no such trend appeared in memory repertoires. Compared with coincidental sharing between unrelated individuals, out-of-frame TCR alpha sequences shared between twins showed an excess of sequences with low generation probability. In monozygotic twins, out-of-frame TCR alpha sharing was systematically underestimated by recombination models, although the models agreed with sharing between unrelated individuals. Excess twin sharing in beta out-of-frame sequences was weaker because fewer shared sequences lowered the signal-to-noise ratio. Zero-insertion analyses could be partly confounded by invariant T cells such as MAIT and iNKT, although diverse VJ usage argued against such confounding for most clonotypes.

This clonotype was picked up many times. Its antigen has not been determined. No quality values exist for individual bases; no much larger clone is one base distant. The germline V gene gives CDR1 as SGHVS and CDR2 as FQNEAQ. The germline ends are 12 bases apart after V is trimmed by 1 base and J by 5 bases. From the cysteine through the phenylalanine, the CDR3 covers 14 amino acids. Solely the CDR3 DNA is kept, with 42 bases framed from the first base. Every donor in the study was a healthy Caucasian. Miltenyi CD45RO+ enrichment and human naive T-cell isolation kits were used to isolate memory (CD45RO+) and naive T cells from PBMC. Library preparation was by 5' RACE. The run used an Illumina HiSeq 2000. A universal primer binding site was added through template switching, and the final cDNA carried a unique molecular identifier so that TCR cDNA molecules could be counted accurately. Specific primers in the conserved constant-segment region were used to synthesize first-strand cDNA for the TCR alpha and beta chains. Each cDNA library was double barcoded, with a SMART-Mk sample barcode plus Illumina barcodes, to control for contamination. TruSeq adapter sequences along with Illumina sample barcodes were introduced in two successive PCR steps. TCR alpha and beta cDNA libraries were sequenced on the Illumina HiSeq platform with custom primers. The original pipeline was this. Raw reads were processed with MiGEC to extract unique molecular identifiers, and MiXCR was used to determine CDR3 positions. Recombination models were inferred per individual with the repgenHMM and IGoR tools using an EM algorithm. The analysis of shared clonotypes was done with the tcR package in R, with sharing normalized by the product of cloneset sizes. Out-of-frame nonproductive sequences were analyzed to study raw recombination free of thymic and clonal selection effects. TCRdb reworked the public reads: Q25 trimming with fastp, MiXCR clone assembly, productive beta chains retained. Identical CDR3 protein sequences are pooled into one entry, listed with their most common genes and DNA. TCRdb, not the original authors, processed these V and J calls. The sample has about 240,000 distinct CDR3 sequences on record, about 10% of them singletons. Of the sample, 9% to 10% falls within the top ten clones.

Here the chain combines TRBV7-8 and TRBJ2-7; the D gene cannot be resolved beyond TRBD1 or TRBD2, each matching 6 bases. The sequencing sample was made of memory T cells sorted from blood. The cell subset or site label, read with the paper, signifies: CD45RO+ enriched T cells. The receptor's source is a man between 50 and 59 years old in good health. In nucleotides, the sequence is TGTGCCAGCAGCTTAGAAGATGGGGGGCACGAGCAGTACTTC. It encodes CASSLEDGGHEQYF.